A single sample gave rise to the 23 T cell receptor beta chains below, sequenced in a study of shared clonotypes between healthy human individuals. The method was immunoSEQ multiplex PCR; TCRdb's version includes in-frame clones alone and lacks a portion of them. Of about 2,500,000 clones in the sample, approximately 90% were seen once. The sequencing input was naive CD4+ T cells sorted from blood. Subset in this sample: CD45RA+ positively selected. Every receptor here comes from a man between 18 and 35 years old in good health.

This chain uses TRBV10-3 with TRBJ1-4; D is unclear. The CDR3 spans 15 residues. The germline V and J ends were trimmed by 10 bases and 0 bases, with 15 bases remaining between them. Per germline, CDR1 ENHRY and CDR2 SYGVKD. Here the CDR3 reads CATNSGGATNEKLFF. As DNA, the CDR3 is TGTGCCACCAATTCAGGCGGGGCAACTAATGAAAAACTGTTTTTT.

CDR3 nucleotide sequence: TGTGCCAGCATGCCCCTGGGAGGGGGGCGAGAGACCCAGTACTTC. The encoded protein is CASMPLGGGRETQYF. This chain joins TRBV6-5 and TRBJ2-5; tentative D call: TRBD2 (7 bases). CDR1 and CDR2 (germline): MNHEY, SVGAGI. The ends were cut back, 7 bases at V and 4 bases at J, with 19 bases in the middle. CDR3 length: 15 amino acids.

The V and J genes are TRBV2 and TRBJ2-3; 10 nucleotides match TRBD2. Germline loops: CDR1 SNHLY, CDR2 FYNNEI. The V gene end was trimmed by 5 bases and the J gene end by 1 base; junction bases not matched to a gene: 3. The CDR3 sequence is 15 residues long. In nucleotides, the CDR3 is TGTGCCAGCAGTTACAGCGGGGGGGGCACAGATACGCAGTATTTT. The encoded protein is CASSYSGGGTDTQYF.

CDR3 sequence (DNA): TGTGCCGGTCGGACAGACATGAACACTGAAGCTTTCTTT. Translated, it gives CAGRTDMNTEAFF. V is TRBV2 and J is TRBJ1-1; a weak D match, TRBD1 (6 bases). This CDR3 has 13 residues. Looked up from germline, CDR1 is SNHLY and CDR2 is FYNNEI. Trimming took 11 bases from V and 0 from J, leaving 13 bases between them.

The rearrangement uses TRBV4-3 and TRBJ1-4; D ambiguous. This CDR3 region has 14 residues. Germline V gives CDR1 LGHNA, CDR2 YSLEER. Trimming removed 3 bases at V and 0 bases at J, with 5 bases between. The DNA for the CDR3 is TGCGCCAGCAGCCATTTAGCAACTAATGAAAAACTGTTTTTT. Protein product: CASSHLATNEKLFF.

The V gene is TRBV21-1, the J gene TRBJ2-2; the D call in the table, TRBD2, was not verified against the DNA. TRBV21-1 is labeled a pseudogene. There are 14 residues in the CDR3. CDR3 amino acids: CASPGGANTGELFF. The CDR3 DNA is TGTGCCAGCCCCGGAGGAGCGAACACCGGGGAGCTGTTTTTT.

V is TRBV6-1 and J is TRBJ1-1; the D gene is possibly TRBD1 (6 bases). Trimming pared 4 bases from V and 0 bases from J, leaving 15 bases between. Germline CDR1 and CDR2: MNHNS and SASEGT. CDR3 length: 16 residues. The CDR3, as DNA: TGTGCCAGCAGTGGGATGACAGGAGACCTGAACACTGAAGCTTTCTTT. Protein sequence: CASSGMTGDLNTEAFF.

V usage is TRBV7-2 and J usage is TRBJ1-2; 7 nucleotides line up with TRBD1. This CDR3 is 13 amino acids long. Germline CDR1 reads SGHTA; CDR2 reads FQGNSA. V trimming: 6 bases; J trimming: 0 bases; junction bases outside the gene matches: 1. CDR3 loop: CASRTGSNYGYTF. In DNA, the CDR3 is TGTGCCAGCAGGACAGGGTCTAACTATGGCTACACCTTC.

The chain has TRBV11-2 and TRBJ2-7; TRBD1 agrees at 8 bases. The V gene's germline CDR1 is SGHAT and CDR2 FQNNGV. The CDR3 is 15 amino acids. V lost 5 bases, J lost 3 bases, and 9 bases stayed unmatched. Here the CDR3 reads CASSDFPGQVYEQYF. The CDR3 DNA follows: TGTGCCAGCAGCGATTTCCCGGGACAGGTCTACGAGCAGTACTTC.

CDR3 sequence: CASSPFLQGSPLHF. CDR3 sequence (DNA): TGTGCCAGCTCACCCTTCCTACAGGGTTCACCCCTCCACTTT. The chain couples TRBV18 to TRBJ1-6; TRBD1 might be the D (6 bases). This CDR3 is 14 amino acids long. In germline, CDR1 is KGHSH, CDR2 LQKENI. V shed 3 bases and J shed 9 bases, with 12 bases lying between them. Based on the CDR3 plus reference TRBV18 and TRBJ1-6, the full variable domain is NAGVMQNPRHLVRRRGQEARLRCSPMKGHSHVYWYRQLPEEGLKFMVYLQKENIIDESGMPKERFSAEFPKEGPSILRIQQVVRGDSAAYFCASSPFLQGSPLHFGNGTRLTVT.

The CDR3 sequence is CASSQGRNLIGAANEKLFF. The CDR3 DNA follows: TGCGCCAGCAGCCAGGGGAGGAATTTAATAGGGGCTGCTAATGAAAAACTGTTTTTT. The chain links TRBV4-1 to TRBJ1-4, with a tentative D call TRBD1 (5 bases). With 3 bases removed from V and 3 bases from J, the gap between germline ends came to 23 bases. CDR3 length: 19 amino acids. Germline CDR1 is MGHRA and CDR2 is YSYEKL.

Points on this clone: Other DNA variants within this sample encode the same CDR3. The chain combines TRBV5-1 with TRBJ2-3; TRBD2 might be the D (6 bases). Trimming cost V 0 bases and J 0 bases, with 8 bases left between them. There are 15 residues in the CDR3. Germline lookup yields CDR1 SGHRS and CDR2 YFSETQ. CDR3 sequence: CASSLDGTSTDTQYF. CDR3 sequence (DNA): TGCGCCAGCAGCTTGGATGGGACTAGCACAGATACGCAGTATTTT. The complete variable domain, with remaining parts taken from reference TRBV5-1 and TRBJ2-3, reads KAGVTQTPRYLIKTRGQQVTLSCSPISGHRSVSWYQQTPGQGLQFLFEYFSETQRNKGNFPGRFSGRQFSNSRSEMNVSTLELGDSALYLCASSLDGTSTDTQYFGPGTRLTVL.

The chain is built from TRBV9 and TRBJ1-2, with D possibly matching TRBD1 (6 bases). CDR3 length equals 13 residues. The V gene lost 3 bases and the J gene lost 3 bases, with 9 bases spanning the gap. Germline V gene data show CDR1 as SGDLS and CDR2 as YYNGEE. CDR3 sequence reads: CASSAQGDYGYTF. For the CDR3, the DNA is TGTGCCAGCAGCGCACAGGGTGACTATGGCTACACCTTC.

This chain connects TRBV4-1 to TRBJ2-3; a possible D gene is TRBD2 (5 bases). Germline V lookup: CDR1 MGHRA, CDR2 YSYEKL. The ends were cut back, 0 bases at V and 7 bases at J, with 14 bases in the middle. The CDR3 has 15 amino acids. The DNA of the CDR3 is TGCGCCAGCAGCCAAGAATCCTCCCGGGGAAATACGCAGTATTTT. This gives the protein CASSQESSRGNTQYF.

The chain combines TRBV6-5 with TRBJ2-7, with a tentative D call TRBD1 (6 bases). The V gene lost 2 bases and the J gene lost 4 bases, with 15 bases spanning the gap. Germline lookup yields CDR1 MNHEY and CDR2 SVGAGI. CDR3 length: 15 amino acids. CDR3 sequence (DNA): TGTGCCAGCAGTTACCTCGCCCAGGGGAAATACGAGCAGTACTTC. It encodes CASSYLAQGKYEQYF.

The chain employs TRBV7-9 and TRBJ2-2; 7 nucleotides line up with TRBD1. This CDR3 has 13 residues. The V gene end was trimmed by 9 bases and the J gene end by 7 bases; junction bases not matched to a gene: 8. Germline loops: CDR1 SEHNR, CDR2 FQNEAQ (reference sequence). CDR3 sequence reads: CASQDRVGGELFF. The DNA for the CDR3 is TGTGCCAGTCAAGACAGGGTAGGCGGGGAGCTGTTTTTT.

V gene TRBV30 combines with J gene TRBJ1-2, with unresolved D. Per germline, CDR1 GTSNPN and CDR2 SVGIG (reference sequence). The CDR3 is 11 amino acids. V lost 7 bases to trimming and J lost 7 bases, with 13 bases between them. The CDR3 coding sequence is TGTGCCTTGGACGGGCCTTTTGGCTACACCTTC. The encoded protein is CALDGPFGYTF. Full variable domain (remainder filled in from reference TRBV30 and TRBJ1-2): SQTIHQWPATLVQPVGSPLSLECTVEGTSNPNLYWYRQAAGRGLQLLFYSVGIGQISSEVPQNLSASRPQDRQFILSSKKLLLSDSGFYLCALDGPFGYTFGSGTRLTVV.

In this sample, this clone turned up once. J is TRBJ1-2 and V is TRBV28; TRBD1 agrees at 8 bases. J was trimmed by 8 bases and V by 6 bases; bases with no gene match: 14. Germline CDR1 and CDR2: MDHEN and SYDVKM. There are 15 residues in the CDR3. Written as DNA, the CDR3 is TGTGCCAGCAGACCGCGGGACAGGCAATCTCTCGGCTACACCTTC. This encodes CASRPRDRQSLGYTF.

This chain joins TRBV2 and TRBJ2-1; 10 bases match TRBD1. Germline V gene sequence: CDR1 SNHLY, CDR2 FYNNEI. The J segment lost 3 bases and the V segment lost 4 bases, leaving 3 bases of the junction unmatched. This CDR3 has 15 amino acids. CDR3 amino acids: CASSGDRGDYNEQFF. CDR3 bases: TGTGCCAGCAGTGGGGACAGGGGAGACTACAATGAGCAGTTCTTC.

This clone showed up just a few times. V usage is TRBV2 and J usage is TRBJ1-6; no clear D. This CDR3 is built from 13 residues. V was cut by 4 bases and J by 7 bases, with 8 bases left in between. Per the germline V gene, CDR1 is SNHLY and CDR2 is FYNNEI. The CDR3 here is CASSAELNSPLHF. As DNA, the CDR3 is TGTGCCAGCAGTGCGGAGCTAAATTCACCCCTCCACTTT.

V is TRBV30 and J is TRBJ2-5; D might be TRBD2 (6 bases). Germline CDR1 reads GTSNPN; CDR2 reads SVGIG (reference sequence). CDR3 length equals 16 residues. The ends were cut back, 3 bases at V and 0 bases at J, with 17 bases in the middle. DNA for the CDR3: TGTGCCTGGAGCCTTTCCGGAGGGGCCTACCAAGAGACCCAGTACTTC. It encodes CAWSLSGGAYQETQYF.

V is TRBV2 and J is TRBJ2-7, with TRBD2 as a possible D gene (6 bases). Germline CDR1 reads SNHLY; CDR2 reads FYNNEI. Between the trimmed V and J ends, which lost 6 bases and 2 bases, there was a span of 20 bases. The CDR3 has 16 residues. The CDR3 DNA reads TGTGCCAGCAGACCACGGATTAGCGGTGCTCCCTACGAGCAGTACTTC. This encodes CASRPRISGAPYEQYF.

A note on this clone: The same CDR3 can be traced to other DNA sequences in this sample. The V and J genes are TRBV2 and TRBJ2-3; possible D gene TRBD1, 6 bases. Trimming pared 2 bases from V and 3 bases from J, leaving 6 bases between. CDR3 length equals 13 residues. Germline CDR1 is SNHLY and CDR2 is FYNNEI. CDR3 region: CASSEQGTDTQYF. The CDR3 nucleotides are TGTGCCAGCAGTGAACAGGGGACAGATACGCAGTATTTT.